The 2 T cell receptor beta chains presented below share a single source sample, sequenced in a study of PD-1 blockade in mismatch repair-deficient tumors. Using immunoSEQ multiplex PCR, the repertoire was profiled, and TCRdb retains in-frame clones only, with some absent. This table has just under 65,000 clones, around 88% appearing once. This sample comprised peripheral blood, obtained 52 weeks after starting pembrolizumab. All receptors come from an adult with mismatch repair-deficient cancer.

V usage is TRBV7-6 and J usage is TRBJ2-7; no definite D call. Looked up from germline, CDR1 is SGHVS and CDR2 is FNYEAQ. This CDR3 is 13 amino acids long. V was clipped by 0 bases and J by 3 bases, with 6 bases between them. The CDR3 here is CASSLALGYEQYF. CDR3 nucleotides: TGTGCCAGCAGCTTAGCATTAGGCTACGAGCAGTACTTC. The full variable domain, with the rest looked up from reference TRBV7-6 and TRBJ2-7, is GAGVSQSPRYKVTKRGQDVALRCDPISGHVSLYWYRQALGQGPEFLTYFNYEAQQDKSGLPNDRFSAERPEGSISTLTIQRTEQRDSAMYRCASSLALGYEQYFGPGTRLTVT.

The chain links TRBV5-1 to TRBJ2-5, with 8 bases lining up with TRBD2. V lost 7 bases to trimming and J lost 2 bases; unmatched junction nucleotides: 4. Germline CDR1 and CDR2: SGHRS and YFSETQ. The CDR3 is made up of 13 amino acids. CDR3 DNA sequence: TGCGCCAGCGGGGTAGCGGGGCAAGAGACCCAGTACTTC. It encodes CASGVAGQETQYF.